This is a list of T cell receptor beta chains from one sample in a study of shared clonotypes between healthy human individuals. This table comes from immunoSEQ multiplex PCR, and its TCRdb copy is limited to in-frame clones, with some not included. In the table there are about 380,000 clones, around 96% of which are singletons. Sequencing input: memory CD8+ T cells sorted from blood. The receptors here all came from a man aged 25 to 40 in good health. Each CDR3 is given with its conserved first and last residue. A D gene is named only where the DNA matches it firmly. Clone size is shown for a subset of rows, as once, few, many or a class of expanded clone.

NA NA TRBJ2-3 TRBV7-2 TGTGCCAGCAGCTTGCTTCTAGCCACCACAGATACGCAGTATTTT CASSLLLATTDTQYF
NA NA TRBJ2-3 TRBV15 TGTGCCACCAGCAGAGAAAAGGGGGCGGGAGGCACAGATACGCAGTATTTT CATSREKGAGGTDTQYF
NA NA TRBJ2-1 TRBV5-6 TGTGCCAGCAGCTTGGGGAGGGTCAATGAGCAGTTCTTC CASSLGRVNEQFF
NA once TRBJ2-7 TRBV28 TGTGCCAGCAGTTTATCTCTCCAGGTTGCCTACGAGCAGTACTTC CASSLSLQVAYEQYF
TRBD2 NA TRBJ2-1 TRBV5-1 TGCGCCAGCAGGTTACTAGCGGGGCCCTACAATGAGCAGTTCTTC CASRLLAGPYNEQFF
TRBD2 NA TRBJ2-7 TRBV6-1 TGTGCCAGCAGGGCCAAGGCTAGCGGGGGCTACGAGCAGTACTTC CASRAKASGGYEQYF
NA NA TRBJ2-1 TRBV20-1 TGCAGTGCTGTACCGTACAATGAGCAGTTCTTC CSAVPYNEQFF
NA NA TRBJ1-3 TRBV7-9 TGTGCCAGCAGCTTATTGACTAACCTGAGAGGAAACACCATATATTTT CASSLLTNLRGNTIYF
NA NA TRBJ2-5 TRBV5-1 TGCGCCAGCAGCTTGGCAGGCGGAGGGGAGACCCAGTACTTC CASSLAGGGETQYF
NA NA TRBJ1-2 TRBV28 TGTGCCAGCAGTTTAACAGAGGTCTATGGCTACACCTTC CASSLTEVYGYTF
NA NA TRBJ2-3 TRBV6-1 TGTGCCACCCGGGATACGGCGAGCACAGATACGCAGTATTTT CATRDTASTDTQYF
NA once TRBJ2-2 TRBV11-2 TGTGCCAGCAACGTAAGGACCGGGGAGCTGTTTTTT CASNVRTGELFF
NA NA TRBJ1-5 TRBV7-2 TGTGCCAGCAGCTTAGTCGCCTTCAGCAATCAGCCCCAGCATTTT CASSLVAFSNQPQHF
NA NA TRBJ2-4 TRBV30 TGTGCCTGGAGAGGTCGTCCGGGAGCTATTCAGTACTTC CAWRGRPGAIQYF
TRBD2 NA TRBJ2-2 TRBV6-1 TGTGCCAGCAGTGGACTAGCGGGAGGGTCGGGCACCGGGGAGCTGTTTTTT CASSGLAGGSGTGELFF
TRBD2 NA TRBJ2-3 TRBV9 TGTGCCAGCCGACCGGGACTAGCACCAGATACGCAGTATTTT CASRPGLAPDTQYF
NA NA TRBJ2-1 TRBV7-2 TGTGCCAGCAGCTCCACTCCGGCGGGGTACAATGAGCAGTTCTTC CASSSTPAGYNEQFF
NA NA TRBJ2-5 TRBV2 TGTGCCAGCAGTGCCGGAGAGACCCAGTACTTC CASSAGETQYF
TRBD1 NA TRBJ1-4 TRBV6-1 TGTGCCAGCAGTGAAGTTCAGGGGGCTGATATTGCAACTAATGAAAAACTGTTTTTT CASSEVQGADIATNEKLFF
NA NA TRBJ1-2 TRBV2 TGTGCCAGCAGTCAGGGACTCGATTATGGCTACACCTTC CASSQGLDYGYTF